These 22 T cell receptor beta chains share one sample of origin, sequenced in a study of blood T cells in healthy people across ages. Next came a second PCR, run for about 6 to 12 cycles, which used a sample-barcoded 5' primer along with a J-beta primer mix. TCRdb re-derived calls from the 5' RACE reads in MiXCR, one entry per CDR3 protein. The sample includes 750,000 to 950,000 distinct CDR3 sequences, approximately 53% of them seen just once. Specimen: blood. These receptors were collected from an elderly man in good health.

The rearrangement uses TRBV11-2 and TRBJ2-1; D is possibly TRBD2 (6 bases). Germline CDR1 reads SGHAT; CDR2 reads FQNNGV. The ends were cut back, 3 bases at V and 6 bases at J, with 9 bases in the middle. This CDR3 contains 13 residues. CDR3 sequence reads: CASSFPGGNEQFF. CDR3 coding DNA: TGTGCCAGCAGCTTCCCCGGGGGCAATGAGCAGTTCTTC.

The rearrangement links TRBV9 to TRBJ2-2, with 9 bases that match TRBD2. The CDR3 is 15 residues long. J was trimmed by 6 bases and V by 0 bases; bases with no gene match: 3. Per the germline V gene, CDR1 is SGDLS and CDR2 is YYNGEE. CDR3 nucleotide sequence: TGTGCCAGCAGCGTAGGCAGCGGGAGGCCCGGGGAGCTGTTTTTT. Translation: CASSVGSGRPGELFF.

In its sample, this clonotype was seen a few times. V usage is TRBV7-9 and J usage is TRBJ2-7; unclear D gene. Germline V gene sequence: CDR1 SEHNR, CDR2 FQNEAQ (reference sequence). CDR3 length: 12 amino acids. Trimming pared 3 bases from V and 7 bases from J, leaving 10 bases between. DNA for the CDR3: TGTGCCAGCAGCTTTTACCAACTAGAGCAGTACTTC. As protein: CASSFYQLEQYF.

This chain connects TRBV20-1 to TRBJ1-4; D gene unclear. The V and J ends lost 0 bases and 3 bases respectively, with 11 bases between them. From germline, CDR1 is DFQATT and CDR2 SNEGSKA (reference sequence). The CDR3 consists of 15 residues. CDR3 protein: CSARDPRTSNEKLFF. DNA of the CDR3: TGCAGTGCTAGAGACCCCAGGACGTCTAATGAAAAACTGTTTTTT.

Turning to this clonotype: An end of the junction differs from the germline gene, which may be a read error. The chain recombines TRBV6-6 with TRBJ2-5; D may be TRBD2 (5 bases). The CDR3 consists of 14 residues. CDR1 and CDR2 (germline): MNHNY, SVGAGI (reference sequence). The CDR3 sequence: CASSDSPGSETQYF. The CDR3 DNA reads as TGTGCCAGCAGTGACTCTCCGGGATCAGAGACCCAGTACTTC.

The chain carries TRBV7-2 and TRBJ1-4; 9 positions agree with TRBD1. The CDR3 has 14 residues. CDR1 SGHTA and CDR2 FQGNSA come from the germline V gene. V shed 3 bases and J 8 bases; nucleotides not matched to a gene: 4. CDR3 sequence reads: CASSFTGGPEKLFF. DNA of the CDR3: TGTGCCAGCAGCTTCACAGGGGGCCCGGAAAAACTGTTTTTT.

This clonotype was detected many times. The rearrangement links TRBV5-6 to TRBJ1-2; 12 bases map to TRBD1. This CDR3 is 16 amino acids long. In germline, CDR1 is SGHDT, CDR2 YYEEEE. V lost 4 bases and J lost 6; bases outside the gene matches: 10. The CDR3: CASSPGQGARGNGYTF. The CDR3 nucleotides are TGTGCCAGCAGCCCGGGACAGGGGGCCCGGGGGAATGGCTACACCTTC.

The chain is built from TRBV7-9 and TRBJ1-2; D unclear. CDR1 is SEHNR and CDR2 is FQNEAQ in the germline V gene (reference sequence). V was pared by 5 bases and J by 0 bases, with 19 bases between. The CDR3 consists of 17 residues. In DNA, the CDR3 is TGTGCCAGCAGCCAGCAGCTCAGCACAGCGTCTAACTATGGCTACACCTTC. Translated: CASSQQLSTASNYGYTF.

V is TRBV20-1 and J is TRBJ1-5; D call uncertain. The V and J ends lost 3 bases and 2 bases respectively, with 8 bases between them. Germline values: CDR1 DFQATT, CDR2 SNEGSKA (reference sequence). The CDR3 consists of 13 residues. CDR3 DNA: TGCAGTGCTAGTTTCGGGGGCAATCAGCCCCAGCATTTT. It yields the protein CSASFGGNQPQHF.

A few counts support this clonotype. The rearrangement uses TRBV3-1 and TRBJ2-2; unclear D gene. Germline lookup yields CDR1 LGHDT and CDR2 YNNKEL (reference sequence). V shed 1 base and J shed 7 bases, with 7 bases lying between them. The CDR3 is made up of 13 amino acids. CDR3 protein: CASSQAVIGELFF. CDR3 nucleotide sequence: TGTGCCAGCAGCCAAGCTGTAATCGGGGAGCTGTTTTTT. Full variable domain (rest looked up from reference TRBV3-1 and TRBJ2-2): DTAVSQTPKYLVTQMGNDKSIKCEQNLGHDTMYWYKQDSKKFLKIMFSYNNKELIINETVPNRFSPKSPDKAHLNLHINSLELGDSAVYFCASSQAVIGELFFGEGSRLTVL.

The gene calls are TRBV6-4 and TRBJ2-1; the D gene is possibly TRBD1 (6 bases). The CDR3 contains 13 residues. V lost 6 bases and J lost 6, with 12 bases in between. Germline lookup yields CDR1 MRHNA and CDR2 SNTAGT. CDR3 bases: TGTGCCAGCAGCGCACTACAGGGCAATGAGCAGTTCTTC. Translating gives CASSALQGNEQFF.

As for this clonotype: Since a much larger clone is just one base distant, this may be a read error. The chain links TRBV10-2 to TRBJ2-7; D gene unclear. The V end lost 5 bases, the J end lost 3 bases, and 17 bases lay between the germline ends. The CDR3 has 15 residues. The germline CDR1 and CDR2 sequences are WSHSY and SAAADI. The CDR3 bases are TGCGCCAGCAGTCCCCTGGCAGTGGAATACTACGAGCAGTACTTC. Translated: CASSPLAVEYYEQYF.

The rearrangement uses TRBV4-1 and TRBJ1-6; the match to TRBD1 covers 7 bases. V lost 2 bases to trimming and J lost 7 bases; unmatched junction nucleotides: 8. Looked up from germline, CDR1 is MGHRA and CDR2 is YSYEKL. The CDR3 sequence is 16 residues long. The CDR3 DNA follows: TGCGCCAGCAGCCAAAACGACAGGGTCGGCAATTCACCCCTCCACTTT. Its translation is CASSQNDRVGNSPLHF.

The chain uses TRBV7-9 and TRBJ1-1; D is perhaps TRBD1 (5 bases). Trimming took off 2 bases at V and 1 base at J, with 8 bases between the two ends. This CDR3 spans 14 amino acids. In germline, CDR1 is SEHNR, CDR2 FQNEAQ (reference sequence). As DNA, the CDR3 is TGTGCCAGCAGCTTACCGGGGGAGAACACTGAAGCTTTCTTT. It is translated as CASSLPGENTEAFF.

CDR3 nucleotides: TGTGCCAGCCGGACAGCTGCTAACTATGGCTACACCTTC. This encodes CASRTAANYGYTF. The gene calls are TRBV6-2 or TRBV6-3 and TRBJ1-2, with D tentatively TRBD1 (6 bases). Germline lookup yields CDR1 MNHEY and CDR2 SVGEGT. The CDR3 is 13 amino acids. V was shortened by 8 bases and J by 0 bases, with 10 bases between the two germline ends.

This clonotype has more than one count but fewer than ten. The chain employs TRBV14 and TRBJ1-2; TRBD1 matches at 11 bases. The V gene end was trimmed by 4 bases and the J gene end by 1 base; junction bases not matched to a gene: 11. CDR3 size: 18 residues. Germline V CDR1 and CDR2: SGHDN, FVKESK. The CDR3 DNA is TGTGCCAGCAGCCCCGACCGGGACAGGGGGTGGAGTAACTATGGCTACACCTTC. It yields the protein CASSPDRDRGWSNYGYTF.

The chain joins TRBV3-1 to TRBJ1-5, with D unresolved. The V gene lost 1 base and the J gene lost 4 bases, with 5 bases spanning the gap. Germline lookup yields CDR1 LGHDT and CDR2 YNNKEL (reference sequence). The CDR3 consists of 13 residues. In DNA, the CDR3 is TGTGCCAGCAGCCAAGTATGGAATCAGCCCCAGCATTTT. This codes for CASSQVWNQPQHF.

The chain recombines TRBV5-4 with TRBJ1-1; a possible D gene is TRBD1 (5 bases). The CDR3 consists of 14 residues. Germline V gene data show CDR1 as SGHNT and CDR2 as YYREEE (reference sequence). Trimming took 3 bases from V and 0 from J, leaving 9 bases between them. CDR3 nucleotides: TGTGCCAGCAGCTCGGGACTTCTGAACACTGAAGCTTTCTTT. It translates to CASSSGLLNTEAFF. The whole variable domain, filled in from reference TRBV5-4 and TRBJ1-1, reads ETGVTQSPTHLIKTRGQQVTLRCSSQSGHNTVSWYQQALGQGPQFIFQYYREEENGRGNFPPRFSGLQFPNYSSELNVNALELDDSALYLCASSSGLLNTEAFFGQGTRLTVV.

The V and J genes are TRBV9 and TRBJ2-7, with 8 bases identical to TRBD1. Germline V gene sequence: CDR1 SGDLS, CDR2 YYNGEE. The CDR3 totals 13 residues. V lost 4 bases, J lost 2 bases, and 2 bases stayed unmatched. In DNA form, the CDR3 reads TGTGCCAGCAGCAGGGGACAGGCCTACGAGCAGTACTTC. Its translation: CASSRGQAYEQYF.

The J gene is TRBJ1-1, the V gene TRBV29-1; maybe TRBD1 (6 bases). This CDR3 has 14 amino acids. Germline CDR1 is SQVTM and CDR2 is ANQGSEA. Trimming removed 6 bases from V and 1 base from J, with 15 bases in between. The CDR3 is CSVGLLTGNTEAFF. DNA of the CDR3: TGCAGCGTGGGGTTGCTGACAGGGAACACTGAAGCTTTCTTT.

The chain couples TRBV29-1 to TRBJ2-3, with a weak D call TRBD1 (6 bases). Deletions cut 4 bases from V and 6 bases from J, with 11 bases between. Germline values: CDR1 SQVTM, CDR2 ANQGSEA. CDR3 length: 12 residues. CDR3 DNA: TGCAGCGTTGCTACAGGGTCGGATACGCAGTATTTT. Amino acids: CSVATGSDTQYF.

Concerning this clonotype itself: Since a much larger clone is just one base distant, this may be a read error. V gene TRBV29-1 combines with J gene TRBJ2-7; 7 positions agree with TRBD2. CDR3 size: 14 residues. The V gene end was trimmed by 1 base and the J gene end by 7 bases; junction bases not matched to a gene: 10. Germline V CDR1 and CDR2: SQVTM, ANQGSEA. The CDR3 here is CSVEGGGTYNEQYF. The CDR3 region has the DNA TGCAGCGTTGAAGGCGGGGGAACCTACAATGAGCAGTACTTC.